This is a list of T cell receptor beta chains from one sample in a study of blood T cells in healthy people across ages. TCRdb re-derived calls from the 5' RACE reads in MiXCR, one entry per CDR3 protein. The sample consists of some 1.4 million distinct CDR3 sequences, 40% to 50% of them appearing once. The sample comprised blood. The receptors derive from a woman between 18 and 30 years old in good health. CDR3s include the opening cysteine and the closing phenylalanine or tryptophan. A D gene is named only where the DNA matches it firmly. The size entry is marked missing in some rows and otherwise reads once, few, many or a size class.

J gene,clone size,V gene,D gene,CDR3 protein,CDR3 DNA
TRBJ2-1,NA,TRBV4-1,TRBD1,CASSRGSDRDRGNEQFF,TGCGCCAGCAGCCGGGGGAGTGACCGGGACAGGGGAAATGAGCAGTTCTTC
TRBJ1-6,few,TRBV20-1,NA,CSASHPGEGYSPLHF,TGCAGTGCTAGCCACCCGGGGGAGGGTTATTCACCCCTCCACTTT
TRBJ2-5,NA,TRBV6-5,TRBD2,CASGGLAGGQETQYF,TGTGCCAGCGGGGGGCTAGCGGGAGGACAAGAGACCCAGTACTTC
TRBJ2-3,NA,TRBV20-1,NA,CSASTGQIDTQYF,TGCAGTGCTAGTACTGGACAGATAGATACGCAGTATTTT
TRBJ2-7,NA,TRBV5-6,NA,CASSLVVAQLSYEQYF,TGTGCCAGCAGCTTGGTGGTGGCACAGTTATCCTACGAGCAGTACTTC
TRBJ2-7,NA,TRBV5-1,TRBD2,CASSPPLGLASGYSTEEQYF,TGCGCCAGCAGCCCCCCGCTGGGGTTGGCTAGCGGGTATTCTACGGAGGAGCAGTACTTC
TRBJ1-2,few,TRBV7-9,NA,CASEEVQSYGYTF,TGTGCCAGCGAAGAGGTACAGAGCTATGGCTACACCTTC
TRBJ1-6,NA,TRBV6-5,TRBD1,CASSYTTGTGDNSYNSPLHF,TGTGCCAGCAGTTACACCACCGGGACAGGAGATAACTCCTATAATTCACCCCTCCACTTT
TRBJ1-6,few,TRBV10-3,TRBD1,CAISPMGQGGNSPLHF,TGTGCCATCAGTCCCATGGGACAGGGAGGGAATTCACCCCTCCACTTT
TRBJ2-7,few,TRBV11-2,TRBD2,CASNRGVVDEQYF,TGTGCCAGCAACCGGGGGGTTGTCGACGAGCAGTACTTC
TRBJ2-3,NA,TRBV7-9,TRBD2,CASSVGTSADTRYF,TGTGCCAGCAGCGTAGGGACTAGTGCGGATACGCGGTATTTT
TRBJ2-1,NA,TRBV20-1,TRBD2,CSAHTGLAGNEQFF,TGCAGTGCTCACACAGGACTAGCAGGCAATGAGCAGTTCTTC
TRBJ1-5,NA,TRBV28,NA,CASSLTPPNQPQHF,TGTGCCAGCAGTTTAACACCCCCGAATCAGCCCCAGCATTTT
TRBJ1-4,NA,TRBV11-2,TRBD1,CASSFIGQGYEKLFF,TGTGCCAGCAGCTTCATCGGACAGGGCTATGAAAAACTGTTTTTT
TRBJ2-7,NA,TRBV6-5,TRBD2,CASSSRPVLVREGQSEQYF,TGTGCCAGCAGTTCTCGACCCGTGCTTGTGCGGGAGGGCCAATCTGAGCAGTACTTC
TRBJ2-7,few,TRBV5-1,TRBD1,CASSKTGTAPYEQYF,TGCGCCAGCAGCAAAACCGGGACAGCTCCCTACGAGCAGTACTTC
TRBJ2-5,few,TRBV28,NA,CASRPQGTRYETQYF,TGTGCCAGCAGACCCCAGGGTACTAGATATGAGACCCAGTACTTC